This T cell receptor beta chain was found in a study of T-cell memory formation after mild COVID-19. Whole-study findings and limits: The pre-infection memory compartment contained some responding clones, suggesting cross-reactive memory joined. The SARS-CoV-2 specificity of second-wave clones reaching peak at day 37 remained unverified. Contracting CD4+ clones sat mainly in CM and EM; CD8+ in EMRA.

From 5'RACE with constant-segment primers came TCR alpha and TCR beta cDNA libraries that carried sample barcodes and UMIs. TCRdb redid the calling of the 5' RACE reads with MiXCR, one entry per CDR3 protein. The sample includes 450,000 to 700,000 distinct CDR3 sequences, about a sixth of them seen just once. This clonotype occurred a few times. What it binds is not known. The CDR3 totals 15 residues. The germline V gene has CDR1 LNHDA and CDR2 SQIVND (reference sequence). V was shortened by 3 bases and J by 5 bases, with 17 bases between the two germline ends. This TCR was recovered from an adult woman who had mild COVID-19 (a few samples of this study predate the infection). Cell type and time point are not known. V and J are TRBV19 and TRBJ2-7; D remains ambiguous. Sequenced material: PBMCs or a T cell subset sorted from them (not recorded which). The CDR3 reads CASSIAPPGRNEQYF. CDR3 nucleotides: TGTGCCAGTAGTATCGCCCCGCCGGGTCGCAACGAGCAGTACTTC.